This T cell receptor beta chain was identified in a study of cytomegalovirus exposure and HLA in healthy donors. Study-level findings and limits: Among TCR sequences, most were rare, though some public TCRs appeared in many donors. Researchers counted 164 TCR beta chains as cytomegalovirus-associated.

Details on this clone: Its antigen is currently unknown.

The germline V gene encodes CDR1 DFQATT and CDR2 SNEGSKA (reference sequence). The CDR3 is made up of 11 amino acids. The J segment lost 4 bases and the V segment lost 5 bases, leaving 1 base of the junction unmatched. Profiled with immunoSEQ multiplex PCR; TCRdb holds only in-frame clones, not every one. Among 140,000 or so clones listed, nearly 90% were seen once. This TCR came from a young woman in good health and CMV-seropositive. The chain combines TRBV20-1 with TRBJ1-1; 7 bases are shared with TRBD1. The sequenced sample consisted of PBMCs. The CDR3 DNA reads as TGCAGTGCTCCAGGGGGCACTGAAGCTTTCTTT. It encodes CSAPGGTEAFF.